The clone carrying this T cell receptor (beta chain) was seen a few times. Its cognate antigen is unknown. This specimen belongs to a study of T cells after yellow fever vaccination. V shed 6 bases and J shed 4 bases, with 16 bases lying between them. The CDR3 is 15 amino acids. Per the germline V gene, CDR1 is MNHEY and CDR2 is SVGEGT. Regarding the study as a whole: After the booster, roughly 96% of CD4 and 88% of CD8 primary-response clones were re-detected.

Each CDR3 protein is one row after TCRdb ran MiXCR on the 5' RACE reads. The sample lists 250,000 to 300,000 distinct CDR3 sequences; less than 9.5% were seen once. The sequence derives from a man younger than 30 who received the YFV17D yellow fever vaccine. This chain joins TRBV6-2 or TRBV6-3 and TRBJ1-5; D not certain. This specimen was CD4+ T cells sorted from PBMCs, taken 5 days after the yellow fever booster vaccination. The CDR3 region is CASRDSIAWNQPQHF. The CDR3 DNA reads TGTGCCAGCAGAGACTCTATTGCGTGGAATCAGCCCCAGCATTTT.